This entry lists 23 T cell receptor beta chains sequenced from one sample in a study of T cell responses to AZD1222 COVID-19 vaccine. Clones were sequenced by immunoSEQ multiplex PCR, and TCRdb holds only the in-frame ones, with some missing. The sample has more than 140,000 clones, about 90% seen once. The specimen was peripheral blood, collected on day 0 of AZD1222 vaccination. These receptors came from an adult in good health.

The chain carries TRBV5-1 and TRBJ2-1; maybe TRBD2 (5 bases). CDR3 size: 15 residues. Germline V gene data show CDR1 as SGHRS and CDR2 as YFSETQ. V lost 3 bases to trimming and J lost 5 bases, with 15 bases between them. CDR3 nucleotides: TGCGCCAGCAGCTCGGGAAACGAGGCCAACAATGAGCAGTTCTTC. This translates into CASSSGNEANNEQFF.

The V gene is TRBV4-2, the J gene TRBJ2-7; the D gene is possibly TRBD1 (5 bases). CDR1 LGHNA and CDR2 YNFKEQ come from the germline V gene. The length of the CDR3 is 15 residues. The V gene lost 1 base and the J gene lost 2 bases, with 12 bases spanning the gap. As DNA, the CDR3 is TGTGCCAGCAGCCAAGGCGCAGGGATCCCCTACGAGCAGTACTTC. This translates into CASSQGAGIPYEQYF.

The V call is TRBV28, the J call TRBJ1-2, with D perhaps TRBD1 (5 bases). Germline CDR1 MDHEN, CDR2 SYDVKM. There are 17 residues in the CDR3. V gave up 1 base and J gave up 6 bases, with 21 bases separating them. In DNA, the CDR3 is TGTGCCAGCAGTTTATCGCCCATGGAGGCAGGGAATAATGGCTACACCTTC. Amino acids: CASSLSPMEAGNNGYTF.

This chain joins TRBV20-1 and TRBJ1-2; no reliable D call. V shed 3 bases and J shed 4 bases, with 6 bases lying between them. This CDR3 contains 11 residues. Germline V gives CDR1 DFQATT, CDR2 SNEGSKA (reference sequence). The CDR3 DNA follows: TGCAGTGCTAGGGAGTCCTATGGCTACACCTTC. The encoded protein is CSARESYGYTF.

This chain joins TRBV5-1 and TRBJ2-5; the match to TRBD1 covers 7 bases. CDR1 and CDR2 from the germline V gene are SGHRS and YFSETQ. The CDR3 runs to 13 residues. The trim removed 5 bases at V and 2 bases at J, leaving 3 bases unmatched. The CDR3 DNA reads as TGCGCCAGCAGGGGACAGCGGCAAGAGACCCAGTACTTC. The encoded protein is CASRGQRQETQYF.

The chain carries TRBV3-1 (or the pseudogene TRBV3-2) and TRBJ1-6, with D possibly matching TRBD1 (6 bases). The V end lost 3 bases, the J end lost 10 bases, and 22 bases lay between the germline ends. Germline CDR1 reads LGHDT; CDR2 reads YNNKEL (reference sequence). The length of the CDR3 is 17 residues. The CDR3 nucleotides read TGTGCCAGCAGCCAGGGGATTGGGGGGGGCTTCGGGTCACCCCTCCACTTT. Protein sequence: CASSQGIGGGFGSPLHF.

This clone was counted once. The CDR3: CASRQGSETQYF. The CDR3, as DNA: TGTGCCAGTAGGCAGGGCTCAGAGACCCAGTACTTC. The chain recombines TRBV12-3 or TRBV12-4 with TRBJ2-5; a possible D gene is TRBD1 (5 bases). V lost 9 bases and J 4 bases, leaving 12 bases between the germline ends. This CDR3 is built from 12 residues.

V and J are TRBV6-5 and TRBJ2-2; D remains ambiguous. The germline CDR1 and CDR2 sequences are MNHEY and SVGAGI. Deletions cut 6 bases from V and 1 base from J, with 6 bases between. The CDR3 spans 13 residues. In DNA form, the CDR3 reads TGTGCCAGCAGGAACTTGAACACCGGGGAGCTGTTTTTT. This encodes CASRNLNTGELFF.

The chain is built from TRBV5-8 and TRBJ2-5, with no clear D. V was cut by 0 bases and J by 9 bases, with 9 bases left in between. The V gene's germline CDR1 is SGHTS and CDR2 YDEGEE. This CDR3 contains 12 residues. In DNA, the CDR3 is TGTGCCAGCAGCTTGGTGGGGATAGCCCAGTACTTC. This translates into CASSLVGIAQYF. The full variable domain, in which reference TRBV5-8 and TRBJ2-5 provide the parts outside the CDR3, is EAGVTQSPTHLIKTRGQQATLRCSPISGHTSVYWYQQALGLGLQFLLWYDEGEERNRGNFPPRFSGRQFPNYSSELNVNALELEDSALYLCASSLVGIAQYFGPGTRLLVL.

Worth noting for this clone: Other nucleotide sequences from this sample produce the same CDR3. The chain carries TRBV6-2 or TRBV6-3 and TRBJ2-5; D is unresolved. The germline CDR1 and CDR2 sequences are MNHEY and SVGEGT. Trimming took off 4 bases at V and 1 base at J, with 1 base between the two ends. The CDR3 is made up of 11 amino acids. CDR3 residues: CASSFQETQYF. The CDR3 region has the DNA TGTGCCAGCAGTTTCCAAGAGACCCAGTACTTC.

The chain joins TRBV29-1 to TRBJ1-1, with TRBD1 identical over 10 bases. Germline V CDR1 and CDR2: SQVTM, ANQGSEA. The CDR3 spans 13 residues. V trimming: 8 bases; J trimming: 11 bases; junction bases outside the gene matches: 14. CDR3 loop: CSLWTGGVSSAFF. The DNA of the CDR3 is TGCAGCTTATGGACAGGGGGAGTTAGTTCGGCTTTCTTT.

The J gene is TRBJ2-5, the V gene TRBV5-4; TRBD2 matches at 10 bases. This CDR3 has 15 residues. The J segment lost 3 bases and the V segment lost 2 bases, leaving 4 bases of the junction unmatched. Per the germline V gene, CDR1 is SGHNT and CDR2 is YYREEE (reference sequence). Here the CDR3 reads CASSFRLAGEETQYF. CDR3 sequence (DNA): TGTGCCAGCAGCTTCCGACTAGCGGGTGAAGAGACCCAGTACTTC. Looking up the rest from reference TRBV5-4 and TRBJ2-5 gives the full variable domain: ETGVTQSPTHLIKTRGQQVTLRCSSQSGHNTVSWYQQALGQGPQFIFQYYREEENGRGNFPPRFSGLQFPNYSSELNVNALELDDSALYLCASSFRLAGEETQYFGPGTRLLVL.

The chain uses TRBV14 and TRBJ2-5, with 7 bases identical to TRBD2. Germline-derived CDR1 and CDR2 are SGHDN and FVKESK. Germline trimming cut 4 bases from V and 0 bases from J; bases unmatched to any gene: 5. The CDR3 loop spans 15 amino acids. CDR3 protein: CASSPGLLYQETQYF. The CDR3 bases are TGTGCCAGCAGCCCGGGACTATTGTACCAAGAGACCCAGTACTTC.

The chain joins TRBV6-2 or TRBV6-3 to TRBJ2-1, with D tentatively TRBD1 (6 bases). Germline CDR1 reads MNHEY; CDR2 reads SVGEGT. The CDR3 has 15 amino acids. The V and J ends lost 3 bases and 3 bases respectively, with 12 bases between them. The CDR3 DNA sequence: TGTGCCAGCAGTTATGGGACACTCCTCTACAATGAGCAGTTCTTC. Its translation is CASSYGTLLYNEQFF.

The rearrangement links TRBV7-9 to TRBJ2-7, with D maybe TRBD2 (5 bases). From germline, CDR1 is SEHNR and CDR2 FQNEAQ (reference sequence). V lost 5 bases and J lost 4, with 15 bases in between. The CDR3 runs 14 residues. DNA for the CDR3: TGTGCCAGCAGCCCGAGGGTGGCGCCTTACGAGCAGTACTTC. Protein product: CASSPRVAPYEQYF. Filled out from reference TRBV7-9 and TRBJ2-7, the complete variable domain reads DTGVSQNPRHKITKRGQNVTFRCDPISEHNRLYWYRQTLGQGPEFLTYFQNEAQLEKSRLLSDRFSAERPKGSFSTLEIQRTEQGDSAMYLCASSPRVAPYEQYFGPGTRLTVT.

The DNA of the CDR3 is TGTGCCAGCAGCTTACGGGGGGCGAGGGATGAGCAGTTCTTC. As protein: CASSLRGARDEQFF. The V call is TRBV11-3, the J call TRBJ2-1; the D gene is possibly TRBD2 (7 bases). Germline loops: CDR1 SGHNT, CDR2 YENEEA. This CDR3 contains 14 residues. With 2 bases removed from V and 8 bases from J, the gap between germline ends came to 13 bases.

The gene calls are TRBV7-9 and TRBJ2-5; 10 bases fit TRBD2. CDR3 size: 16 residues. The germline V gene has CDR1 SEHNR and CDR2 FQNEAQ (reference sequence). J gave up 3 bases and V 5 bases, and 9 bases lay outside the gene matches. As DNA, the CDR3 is TGTGCCAGCAGCCCATCCCCACTAGCGGGAAAAGAGACCCAGTACTTC. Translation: CASSPSPLAGKETQYF.

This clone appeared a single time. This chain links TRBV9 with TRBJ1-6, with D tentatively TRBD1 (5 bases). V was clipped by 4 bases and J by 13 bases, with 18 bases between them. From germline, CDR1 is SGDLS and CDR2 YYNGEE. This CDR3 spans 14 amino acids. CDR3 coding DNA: TGTGCCAGCAGCCCCTGGCGGGACCCCGATCCCCTCCACTTT. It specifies CASSPWRDPDPLHF.

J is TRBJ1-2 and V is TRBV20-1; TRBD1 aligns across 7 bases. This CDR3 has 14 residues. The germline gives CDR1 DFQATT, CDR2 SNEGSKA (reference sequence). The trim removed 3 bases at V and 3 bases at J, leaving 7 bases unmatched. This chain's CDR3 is CSASTGAQYYGYTF. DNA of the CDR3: TGCAGTGCTAGTACAGGGGCCCAATACTATGGCTACACCTTC.

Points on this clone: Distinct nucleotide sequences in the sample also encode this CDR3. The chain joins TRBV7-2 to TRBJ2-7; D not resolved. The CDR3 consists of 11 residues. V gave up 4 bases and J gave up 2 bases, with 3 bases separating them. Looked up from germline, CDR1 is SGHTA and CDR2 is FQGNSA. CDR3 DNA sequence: TGTGCCAGCAGCTCCGCCTACGAGCAGTACTTC. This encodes CASSSAYEQYF.

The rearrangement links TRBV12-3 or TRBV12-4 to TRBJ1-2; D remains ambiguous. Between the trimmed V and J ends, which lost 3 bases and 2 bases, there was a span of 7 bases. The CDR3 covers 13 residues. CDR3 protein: CASSLASNYGYTF. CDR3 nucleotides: TGTGCCAGCAGTTTGGCTAGCAACTATGGCTACACCTTC.

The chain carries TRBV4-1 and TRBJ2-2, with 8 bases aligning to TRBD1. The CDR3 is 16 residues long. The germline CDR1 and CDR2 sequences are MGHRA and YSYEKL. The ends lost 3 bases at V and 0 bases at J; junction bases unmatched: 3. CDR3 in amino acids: CASSHPTGANTGELFF. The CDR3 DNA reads TGCGCCAGCAGCCACCCGACAGGGGCGAACACCGGGGAGCTGTTTTTT.

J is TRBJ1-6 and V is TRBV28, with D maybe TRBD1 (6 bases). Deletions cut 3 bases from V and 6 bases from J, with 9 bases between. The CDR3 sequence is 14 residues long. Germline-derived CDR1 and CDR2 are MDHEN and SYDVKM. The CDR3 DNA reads TGTGCCAGCAGTTTTGCCAGGGGTAATTCACCCCTCCACTTT. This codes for CASSFARGNSPLHF.